This TCR beta chain was sequenced for a study of blood T cells in healthy people across ages. This clonotype was recorded a few times. Its antigen is undetermined. Study findings and constraints: The study found more naive CD4+ cells and higher diversity in long-lived than aged donors. Total diversity from one million sequenced T cells was likely underestimated.

The second PCR ran roughly 7 to 12 cycles with a sample-barcoded 5' primer and J-beta primers. With 12 random nucleotides, a template-switch adaptor tagged each individual cDNA molecule. From the 5' RACE reads, TCRdb called clonotypes with MiXCR, one entry per CDR3 protein. The sample yields 780,000 or so distinct CDR3 sequences, roughly three fifths seen once. V lost 1 base, J lost 3 bases, and 10 bases stayed unmatched. The CDR3 has 17 amino acids. Germline V gene data show CDR1 as SGDLS and CDR2 as YYNGEE. Sequencing input: blood. The sequence was collected from a man between 40 and 49 years old in good health. V is TRBV9 and J is TRBJ2-3; 8 nucleotides match TRBD2. The CDR3: CASSVSPGLEVTDTQYF. Written as DNA, the CDR3 is TGTGCCAGCAGCGTATCCCCGGGACTAGAAGTGACAGATACGCAGTATTTT.